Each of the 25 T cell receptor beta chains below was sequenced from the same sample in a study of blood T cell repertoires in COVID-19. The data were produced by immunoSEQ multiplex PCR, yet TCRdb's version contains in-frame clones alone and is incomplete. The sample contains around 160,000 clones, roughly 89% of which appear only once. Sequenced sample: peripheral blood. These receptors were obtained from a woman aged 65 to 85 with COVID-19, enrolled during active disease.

CDR3 coding DNA: TGTGCCAGCAGCTTCGACGGACTGGTGAACACTGAAGCTTTCTTT. Protein product: CASSFDGLVNTEAFF. This chain connects TRBV7-9 to TRBJ1-1; no firm D call. The germline V and J ends were trimmed by 3 bases and 0 bases, with 11 bases remaining between them. The germline CDR1 and CDR2 sequences are SEHNR and FQNEAQ (reference sequence). The CDR3 extends over 15 amino acids.

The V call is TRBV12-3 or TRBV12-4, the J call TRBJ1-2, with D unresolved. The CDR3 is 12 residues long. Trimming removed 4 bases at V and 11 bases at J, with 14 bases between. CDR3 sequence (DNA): TGTGCCAGCAGTTCTCGGGATCTGAGTTACACCTTC. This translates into CASSSRDLSYTF.

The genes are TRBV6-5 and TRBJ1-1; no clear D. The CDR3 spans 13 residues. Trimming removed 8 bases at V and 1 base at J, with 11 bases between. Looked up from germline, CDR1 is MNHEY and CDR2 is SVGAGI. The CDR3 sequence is CASLGLGNTEAFF. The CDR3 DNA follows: TGTGCCAGCCTCGGCCTAGGGAACACTGAAGCTTTCTTT.

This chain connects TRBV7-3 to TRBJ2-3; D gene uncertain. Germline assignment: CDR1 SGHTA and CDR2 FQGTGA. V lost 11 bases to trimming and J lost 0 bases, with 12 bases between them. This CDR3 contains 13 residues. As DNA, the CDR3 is TGTGCCTCCCGCGCCTCGAGCACAGATACGCAGTATTTT. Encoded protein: CASRASSTDTQYF.

The CDR3 DNA reads as TGTGCCAGCAGAAAGACAGGGGACCATCAGCCCCAGCATTTT. Protein product: CASRKTGDHQPQHF. The chain joins TRBV2 to TRBJ1-5; 8 nucleotides align to TRBD1. The CDR3 is 14 residues long. Germline assignment: CDR1 SNHLY and CDR2 FYNNEI. Trimming at V came to 6 bases and at J to 5 bases, leaving 6 bases not matched to a gene.

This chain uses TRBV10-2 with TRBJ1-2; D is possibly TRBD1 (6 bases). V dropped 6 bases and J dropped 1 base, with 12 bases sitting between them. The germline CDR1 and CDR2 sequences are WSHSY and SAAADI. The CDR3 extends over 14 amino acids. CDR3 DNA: TGCGCCAGCAGGGAGACAGGATTTAACTATGGCTACACCTTC. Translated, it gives CASRETGFNYGYTF.

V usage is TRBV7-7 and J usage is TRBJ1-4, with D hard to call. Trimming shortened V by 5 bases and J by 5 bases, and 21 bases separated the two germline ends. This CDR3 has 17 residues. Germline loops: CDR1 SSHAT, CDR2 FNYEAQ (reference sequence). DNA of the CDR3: TGTGCCAGCAGCCTATTTATCGGAGAAAGCTTAAATGAAAAACTGTTTTTT. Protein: CASSLFIGESLNEKLFF.

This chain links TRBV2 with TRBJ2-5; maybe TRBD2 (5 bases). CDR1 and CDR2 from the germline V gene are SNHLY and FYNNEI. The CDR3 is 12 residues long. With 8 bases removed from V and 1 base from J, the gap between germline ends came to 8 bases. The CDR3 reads CASSRGQETQYF. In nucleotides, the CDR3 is TGTGCCAGCTCCCGGGGCCAAGAGACCCAGTACTTC. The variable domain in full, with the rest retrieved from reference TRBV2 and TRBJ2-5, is EPEVTQTPSHQVTQMGQEVILRCVPISNHLYFYWYRQILGQKVEFLVSFYNNEISEKSEIFDDQFSVERPDGSNFTLKIRSTKLEDSAMYFCASSRGQETQYFGPGTRLLVL.

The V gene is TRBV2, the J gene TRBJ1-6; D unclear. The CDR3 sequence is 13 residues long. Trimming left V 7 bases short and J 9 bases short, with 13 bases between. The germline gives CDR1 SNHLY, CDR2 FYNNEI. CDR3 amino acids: CASIRGRGSPLHF. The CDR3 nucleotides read TGTGCCAGCATTCGGGGTAGAGGTTCACCCCTCCACTTT.

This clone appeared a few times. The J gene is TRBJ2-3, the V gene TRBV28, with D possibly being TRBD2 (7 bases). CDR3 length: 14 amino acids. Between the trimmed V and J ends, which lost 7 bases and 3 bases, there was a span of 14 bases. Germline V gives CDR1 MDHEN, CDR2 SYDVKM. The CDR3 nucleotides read TGTGCCAGCATCGAGGGGGGGCCAACAGATACGCAGTATTTT. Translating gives CASIEGGPTDTQYF.

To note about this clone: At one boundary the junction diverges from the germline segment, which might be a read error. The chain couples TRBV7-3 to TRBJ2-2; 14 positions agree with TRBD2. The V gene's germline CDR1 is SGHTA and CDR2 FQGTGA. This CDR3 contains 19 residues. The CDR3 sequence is CASSVTGTSGGAFTGELFF. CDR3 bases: TGTGCCAGCAGCGTAACCGGGACTAGCGGGGGAGCCTTTACCGGGGAGCTGTTTTTT.

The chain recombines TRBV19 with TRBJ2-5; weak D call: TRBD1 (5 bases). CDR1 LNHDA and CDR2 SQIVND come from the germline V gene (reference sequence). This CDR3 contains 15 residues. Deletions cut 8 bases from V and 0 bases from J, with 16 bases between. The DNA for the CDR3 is TGTGCCAGTTCTCAGGGATTAGGGTACCAAGAGACCCAGTACTTC. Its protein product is CASSQGLGYQETQYF.

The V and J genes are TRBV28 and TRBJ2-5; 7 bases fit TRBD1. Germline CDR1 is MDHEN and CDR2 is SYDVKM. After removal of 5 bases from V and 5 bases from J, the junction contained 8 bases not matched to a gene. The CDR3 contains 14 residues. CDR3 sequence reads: CASSILGTAETQYF. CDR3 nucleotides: TGTGCCAGCAGTATCCTTGGGACAGCCGAGACCCAGTACTTC.

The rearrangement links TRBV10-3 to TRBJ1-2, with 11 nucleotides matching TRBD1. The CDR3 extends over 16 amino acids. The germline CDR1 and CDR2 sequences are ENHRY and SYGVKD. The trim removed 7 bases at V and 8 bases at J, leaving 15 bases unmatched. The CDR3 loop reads CAITHRTGGEVLGYTF. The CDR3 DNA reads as TGTGCCATCACGCATAGGACAGGGGGCGAGGTTTTAGGCTACACCTTC.

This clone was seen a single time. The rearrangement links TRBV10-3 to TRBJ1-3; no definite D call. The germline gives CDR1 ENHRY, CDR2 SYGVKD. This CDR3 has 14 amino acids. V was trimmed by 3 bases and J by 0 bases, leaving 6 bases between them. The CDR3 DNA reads TGTGCCATCAGTGACGGGAGCTCTGGAAACACCATATATTTT. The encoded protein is CAISDGSSGNTIYF.

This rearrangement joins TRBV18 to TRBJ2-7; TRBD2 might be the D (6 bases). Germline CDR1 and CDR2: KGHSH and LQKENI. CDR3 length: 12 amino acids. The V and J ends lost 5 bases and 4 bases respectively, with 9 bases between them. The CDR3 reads CASSAREYEQYF. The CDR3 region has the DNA TGTGCCAGCTCAGCCCGGGAGTACGAGCAGTACTTC.

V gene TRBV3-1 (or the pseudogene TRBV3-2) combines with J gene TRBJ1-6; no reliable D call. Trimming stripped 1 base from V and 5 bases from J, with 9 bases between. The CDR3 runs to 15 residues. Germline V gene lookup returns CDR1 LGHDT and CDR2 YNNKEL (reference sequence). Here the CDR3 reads CASSQVLDNNSPLHF. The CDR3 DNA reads TGTGCCAGCAGCCAAGTACTTGACAATAATTCACCCCTCCACTTT.

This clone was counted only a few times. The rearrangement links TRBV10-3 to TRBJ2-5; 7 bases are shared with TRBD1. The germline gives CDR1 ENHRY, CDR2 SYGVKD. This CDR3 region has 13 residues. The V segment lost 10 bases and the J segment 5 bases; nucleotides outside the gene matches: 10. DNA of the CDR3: TGTGCCACCGACAGGGCGCCGGGGGAGACCCAGTACTTC. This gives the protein CATDRAPGETQYF.

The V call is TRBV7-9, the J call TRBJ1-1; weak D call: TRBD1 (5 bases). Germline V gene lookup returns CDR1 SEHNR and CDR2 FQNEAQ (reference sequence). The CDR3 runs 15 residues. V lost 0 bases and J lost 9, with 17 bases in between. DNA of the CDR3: TGTGCCAGCAGCTTAGCGGGCAGTTCTCGGGGGAAAGCTTTCTTT. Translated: CASSLAGSSRGKAFF.

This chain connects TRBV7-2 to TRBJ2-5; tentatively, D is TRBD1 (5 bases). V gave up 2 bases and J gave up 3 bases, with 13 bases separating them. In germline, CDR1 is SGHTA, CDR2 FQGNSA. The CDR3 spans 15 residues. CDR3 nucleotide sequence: TGTGCCAGCAGCTTAAATCGTTCAGGGAAAGAGACCCAGTACTTC. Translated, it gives CASSLNRSGKETQYF.

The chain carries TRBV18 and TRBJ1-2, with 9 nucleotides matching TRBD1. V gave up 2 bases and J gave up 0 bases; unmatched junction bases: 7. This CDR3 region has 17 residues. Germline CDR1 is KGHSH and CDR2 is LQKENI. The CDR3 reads CASSPSSRQGANYGYTF. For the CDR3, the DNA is TGTGCCAGCTCACCAAGTTCTCGACAGGGGGCTAACTATGGCTACACCTTC.

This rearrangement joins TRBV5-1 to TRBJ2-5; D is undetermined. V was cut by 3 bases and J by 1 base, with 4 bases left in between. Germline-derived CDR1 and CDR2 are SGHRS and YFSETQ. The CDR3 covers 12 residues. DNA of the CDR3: TGCGCCAGCAGCTACGGCCAAGAGACCCAGTACTTC. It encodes CASSYGQETQYF.

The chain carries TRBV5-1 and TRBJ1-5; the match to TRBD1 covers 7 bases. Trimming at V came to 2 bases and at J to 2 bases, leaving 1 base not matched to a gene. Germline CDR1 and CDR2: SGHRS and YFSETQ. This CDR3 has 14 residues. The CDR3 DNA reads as TGCGCCAGCAGCTTTACAGGGGGCAATCAGCCCCAGCATTTT. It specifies CASSFTGGNQPQHF. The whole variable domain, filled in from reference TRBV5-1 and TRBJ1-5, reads KAGVTQTPRYLIKTRGQQVTLSCSPISGHRSVSWYQQTPGQGLQFLFEYFSETQRNKGNFPGRFSGRQFSNSRSEMNVSTLELGDSALYLCASSFTGGNQPQHFGDGTRLSIL.

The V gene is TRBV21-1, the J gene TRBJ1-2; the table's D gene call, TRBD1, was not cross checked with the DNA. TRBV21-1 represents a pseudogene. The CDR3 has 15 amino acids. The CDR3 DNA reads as TGTGCCAGCAGCAAAGCAGGGACAGGGGGAAATGGCTACACCTTC. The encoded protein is CASSKAGTGGNGYTF.

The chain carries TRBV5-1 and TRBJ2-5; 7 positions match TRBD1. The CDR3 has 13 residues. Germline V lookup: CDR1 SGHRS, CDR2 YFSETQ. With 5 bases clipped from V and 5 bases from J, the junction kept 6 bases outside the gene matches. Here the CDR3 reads CASRTTGSETQYF. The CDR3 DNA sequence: TGCGCCAGCAGAACGACAGGGTCCGAGACCCAGTACTTC.